These 13 T cell receptor beta chains share one sample of origin, sequenced in a study (dated by TCRdb to 2016 to 2018). Receptors were amplified or captured by RT-PCR. The listed sequencing device is Illumina MiSeq. The public sequencing data were trimmed at Q25 with fastp and processed into clonotypes with MiXCR by TCRdb, which kept only in-frame beta chains. Identical CDR3 protein sequences are pooled into one entry, listed with their most common genes and DNA. In all, the sample holds about 680,000 distinct CDR3 sequences, and approximately 14% of those were seen once. The top ten clones comprise 3.6% of the sample. Input material: memory CD4+ T cells from blood. These receptor sequences come from a female donor in good health, serving as a healthy control.

The table lists this clonotype with a few counts. This rearrangement joins TRBV7-3 to TRBJ2-4, with D possibly being TRBD2 (6 bases). The CDR3 is 14 residues long. V shed 2 bases and J shed 8 bases, with 13 bases lying between them. Germline CDR1 and CDR2: SGHTA and FQGTGA. In DNA, the CDR3 is TGTGCCAGCAGCTTATACGCGGGATTGGACATTCAGTACTTC. Amino acid sequence: CASSLYAGLDIQYF.

V and J are TRBV5-1 and TRBJ1-5; possible D gene TRBD1, 5 bases. V was shortened by 4 bases and J by 3 bases, with 14 bases between the two germline ends. The CDR3 has 15 amino acids. Looked up from germline, CDR1 is SGHRS and CDR2 is YFSETQ. In DNA, the CDR3 is TGCGCCAGCAGCCCGTCACCGGGGGACAATCAGCCCCAGCATTTT. It encodes CASSPSPGDNQPQHF.

This clonotype was counted many times. The chain employs TRBV11-2 and TRBJ2-5; D remains unclear. From germline, CDR1 is SGHAT and CDR2 FQNNGV. The V and J ends lost 0 bases and 5 bases respectively, with 10 bases between them. The CDR3 sequence is 14 residues long. CDR3 in DNA: TGTGCCAGCAGCTTAGATCGGCCCCCGGAGACCCAGTACTTC. The encoded protein is CASSLDRPPETQYF.

The chain employs TRBV7-2 and TRBJ2-1, with D unresolved. The length of the CDR3 is 13 residues. Per the germline V gene, CDR1 is SGHTA and CDR2 is FQGNSA. V was trimmed by 7 bases and J by 3 bases, leaving 10 bases between them. The CDR3 loop reads CASTRRSYNEQFF. Written as DNA, the CDR3 is TGTGCCAGCACGAGACGGAGCTACAATGAGCAGTTCTTC. Filled out from reference TRBV7-2 and TRBJ2-1, the complete variable domain reads GAGVSQSPSNKVTEKGKDVELRCDPISGHTALYWYRQSLGQGLEFLIYFQGNSAPDKSGLPSDRFSAERTGGSVSTLTIQRTQQEDSAVYLCASTRRSYNEQFFGPGTRLTVL.

For this clonotype: Just one base apart from a much larger clone, this may be a read error. The J gene is TRBJ2-7, the V gene TRBV6-5, with 7 bases fitting TRBD1. The CDR3 has 15 amino acids. Germline V CDR1 and CDR2: MNHEY, SVGAGI. CDR3 DNA: TGTGCCAGCAGGTACTCGATACAGGGGCCCTACGAGCAGTACTTC. Translation: CASRYSIQGPYEQYF.

V is TRBV5-1 and J is TRBJ1-3; D ambiguous. CDR1 is SGHRS, CDR2 YFSETQ, per germline. The CDR3 runs to 16 residues. Trimming left V 1 base short and J 4 bases short, with 15 bases between. This chain's CDR3 is CASSLPTAQGGNTIYF. The CDR3 nucleotides read TGCGCCAGCAGCTTGCCGACGGCCCAAGGGGGAAACACCATATATTTT.

The chain recombines TRBV6-6 with TRBJ1-1; 9 nucleotides align to TRBD1. With 7 bases clipped from V and 1 base from J, the junction kept 19 bases outside the gene matches. Germline-derived CDR1 and CDR2 are MNHNY and SVGAGI (reference sequence). The CDR3 runs 19 residues. The CDR3: CASTSPPGQGGVGNTEAFF. As DNA, the CDR3 is TGTGCCAGCACCTCACCTCCGGGACAGGGTGGGGTGGGGAACACTGAAGCTTTCTTT.

This CDR3 reads CSAQIPGRGETQYF. DNA for the CDR3: TGCAGTGCCCAAATCCCAGGGAGGGGAGAGACCCAGTACTTC. J is TRBJ2-5 and V is TRBV20-1; 7 nucleotides line up with TRBD2. V trimming: 6 bases; J trimming: 4 bases; junction bases outside the gene matches: 11. The CDR3 is 14 residues long. The germline gives CDR1 DFQATT, CDR2 SNEGSKA (reference sequence).

This chain links TRBV7-9 with TRBJ2-1; 8 positions agree with TRBD2. V lost 7 bases, J lost 5 bases, and 16 bases stayed unmatched. Germline-derived CDR1 and CDR2 are SEHNR and FQNEAQ (reference sequence). This CDR3 spans 17 amino acids. CDR3 loop: CASTPKTASGWNNEQFF. The CDR3 DNA follows: TGTGCCAGCACCCCGAAGACCGCTAGCGGGTGGAACAATGAGCAGTTCTTC.

This clonotype appeared a few times. In DNA form, the CDR3 reads TGTGCCAGCAGTCCCGGCCCGGAATCCTACAATGAGCAGTTCTTC. This encodes CASSPGPESYNEQFF. V usage is TRBV7-2 and J usage is TRBJ2-1; D unresolved. The CDR3 contains 15 residues. Germline V gene data show CDR1 as SGHTA and CDR2 as FQGNSA. The ends were cut back, 6 bases at V and 1 base at J, with 13 bases in the middle.

There are many counts of this clonotype. Written as DNA, the CDR3 is TGCGCCAGCAGGATGGGATCTACAGATACGCAGTATTTT. Its translation is CASRMGSTDTQYF. The rearrangement links TRBV5-1 to TRBJ2-3; the D is unclear. Germline CDR1 is SGHRS and CDR2 is YFSETQ. This CDR3 is built from 13 residues. V was shortened by 5 bases and J by 3 bases, with 10 bases between the two germline ends.

V usage is TRBV7-2 and J usage is TRBJ1-2; D gene uncertain. The CDR3 length is 13 residues. In germline, CDR1 is SGHTA, CDR2 FQGNSA. Trimming left V 5 bases short and J 6 bases short, with 13 bases between. The CDR3 bases are TGTGCCAGCAGCAGTGGAAATAGGGATGGCTACACCTTC. Protein: CASSSGNRDGYTF. The full variable domain, completed using reference TRBV7-2 and TRBJ1-2, is GAGVSQSPSNKVTEKGKDVELRCDPISGHTALYWYRQSLGQGLEFLIYFQGNSAPDKSGLPSDRFSAERTGGSVSTLTIQRTQQEDSAVYLCASSSGNRDGYTFGSGTRLTVV.

This clonotype was observed many times. The J gene is TRBJ2-1, the V gene TRBV12-3 or TRBV12-4; no reliable D call. The CDR3 spans 13 residues. The V and J ends lost 7 bases and 7 bases respectively, with 14 bases between them. CDR3 sequence reads: CASTPLGVNEQFF. The CDR3 nucleotides read TGTGCCAGCACCCCCTTGGGCGTAAATGAGCAGTTCTTC.